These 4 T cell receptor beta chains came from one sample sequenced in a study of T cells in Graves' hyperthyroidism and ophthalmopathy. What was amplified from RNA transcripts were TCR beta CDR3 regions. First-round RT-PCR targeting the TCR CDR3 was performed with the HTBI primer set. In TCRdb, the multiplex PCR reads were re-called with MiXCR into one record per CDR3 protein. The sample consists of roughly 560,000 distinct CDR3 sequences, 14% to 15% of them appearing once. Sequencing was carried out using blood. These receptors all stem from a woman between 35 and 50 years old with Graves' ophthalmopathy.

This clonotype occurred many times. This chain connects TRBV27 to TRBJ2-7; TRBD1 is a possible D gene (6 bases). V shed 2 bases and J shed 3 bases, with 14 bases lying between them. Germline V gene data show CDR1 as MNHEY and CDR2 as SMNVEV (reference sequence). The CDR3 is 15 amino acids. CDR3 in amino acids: CASSLGTRPDYEQYF. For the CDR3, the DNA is TGTGCCAGCAGTTTAGGGACACGTCCTGACTACGAGCAGTACTTC.

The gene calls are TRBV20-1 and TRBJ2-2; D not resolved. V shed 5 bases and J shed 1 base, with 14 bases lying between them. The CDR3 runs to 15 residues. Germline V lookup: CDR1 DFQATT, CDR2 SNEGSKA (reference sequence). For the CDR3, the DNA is TGCAGTGCTGACGATGGTATGGGGAACACCGGGGAGCTGTTTTTT. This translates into CSADDGMGNTGELFF.

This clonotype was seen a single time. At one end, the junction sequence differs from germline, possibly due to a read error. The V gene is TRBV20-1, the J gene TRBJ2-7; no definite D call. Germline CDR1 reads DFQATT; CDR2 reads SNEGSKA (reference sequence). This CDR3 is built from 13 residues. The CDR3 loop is CGARTDIFYEQYF. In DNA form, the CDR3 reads TGCGGTGCTAGAACCGACATCTTCTACGAGCAGTACTTC.

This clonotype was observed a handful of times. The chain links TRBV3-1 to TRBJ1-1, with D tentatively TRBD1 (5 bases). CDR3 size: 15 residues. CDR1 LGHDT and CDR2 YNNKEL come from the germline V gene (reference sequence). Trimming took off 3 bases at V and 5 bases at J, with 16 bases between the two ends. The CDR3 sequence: CASSHGSGRGTEAFF. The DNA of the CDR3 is TGTGCCAGCAGCCATGGATCGGGGAGGGGTACTGAAGCTTTCTTT.